These T cell receptor beta chains were read from a single sample in a study of sequential checkpoint blockade in melanoma. The data were produced by immunoSEQ multiplex PCR, yet TCRdb's version contains in-frame clones alone and is incomplete. The repertoire holds around 20,000 clones, with around 80% as singletons. Sequenced here: CD8+ T cells sorted from blood (inferred from file names), sampled from a patient given nivolumab and ipilimumab in sequence. All receptors come from a human donor with melanoma. Each CDR3 is given with its conserved first and last residue. The size entry is marked missing in some rows and otherwise reads once, few, many or a size class.

CDR3aa	j_gene	len	abundance	v_gene
CASASSGANVLTF	TRBJ2-6	13	NA	TRBV27
CASSLAGLGGAFF	TRBJ1-1	13	NA	TRBV11-2
CASSVDGQGRETQYF	TRBJ2-5	15	few	TRBV9
CASSPGTGTYEQYF	TRBJ2-7	14	NA	TRBV5-1
CASSRQGPSYNEQFF	TRBJ2-1	15	NA	TRBV28
CASRPRLQSNYGYTF	TRBJ1-2	15	NA	TRBV6-9
CASSLRSGDQTDTQYF	TRBJ2-3	16	once	TRBV9
CASSSGTGAWEQFF	TRBJ2-1	14	NA	TRBV7-3
CASSSEQGSQPQHF	TRBJ1-5	14	NA	TRBV6-6
CASSLGGSYNEQFF	TRBJ2-1	14	once	TRBV11-3
CASSSTGHEQYF	TRBJ2-7	12	few	TRBV11-2
CASWTGNTEAFF	TRBJ1-1	12	once	TRBV19
CASSITTPSFGANVLTF	TRBJ2-6	17	NA	TRBV19
CASSSTGGEDTQYF	TRBJ2-3	14	NA	TRBV7-3
CASSLVGTNEKLFF	TRBJ1-4	14	NA	TRBV5-1
CASSLAGLAVDTQYF	TRBJ2-3	15	NA	TRBV7-2
CASSLDWGQSEAFF	TRBJ1-1	14	NA	TRBV7-2
CASRGDRGGTYEQYF	TRBJ2-7	15	few	TRBV28
CASRGLGEKLFF	TRBJ1-4	12	once	TRBV19
CASSQGDSRAFF	TRBJ1-1	12	NA	TRBV16
CASSPWDRGNEQFF	TRBJ2-1	14	NA	TRBV9
CASSQGTDSGNTIYF	TRBJ1-3	15	NA	TRBV5-1
CASSEVSLGQPQHF	TRBJ1-5	14	once	TRBV2
CASSLVAGTNTGELFF	TRBJ2-2	16	NA	TRBV7-9
CASSLQGGGQFF	TRBJ2-1	12	NA	TRBV27
CASSIRQADYGYTF	TRBJ1-2	14	NA	TRBV19
CASSPIGQGSYNSPLHF	TRBJ1-6	17	few	TRBV18
CASSLTGTGAREAFF	TRBJ1-1	15	NA	TRBV28
CATSRPQANQPQHF	TRBJ1-5	14	NA	TRBV15
CSANQGAAYTF	TRBJ1-2	11	NA	TRBV29-1
CASSEPRDRVTYEQYF	TRBJ2-7	16	NA	TRBV10-2
CASMTGTKIYEQYF	TRBJ2-7	14	once	TRBV2
CASSSFVGGGPQNEQYF	TRBJ2-7	17	few	TRBV5-1
CASSESQGLANTGELFF	TRBJ2-2	17	NA	TRBV10-1
CSVEDRRIRTDTQYF	TRBJ2-3	15	NA	TRBV29-1
CASSSYGQGFNEQFF	TRBJ2-1	15	NA	TRBV18
CASSSPRTGTGEQYF	TRBJ2-7	15	NA	TRBV27
CASSTTVTDTQYF	TRBJ2-3	13	few	TRBV19
CASSMGGRDQADTQYF	TRBJ2-3	16	NA	TRBV19
CASSGRGQGNGYTF	TRBJ1-2	14	NA	TRBV7-9
CASSQDLLAGMYF	TRBJ2-5	13	NA	TRBV4-3
CASSQDVPSGYEQYF	TRBJ2-7	15	NA	TRBV4-1